This is a list of T cell receptor beta chains from one sample in a study of T cells after yellow fever vaccination. TCRdb passed the 5' RACE reads through MiXCR, listing each CDR3 protein once. The sample holds fewer than 500,000 distinct CDR3 sequences, approximately 19% seen once. Sequencing was performed on PBMCs, taken before the yellow fever booster vaccination. Every receptor here comes from a man aged 18 to 29 who received the YFV17D yellow fever vaccine. CDR3s include the opening cysteine and the closing phenylalanine or tryptophan. The order of the fields is J gene, clone size, D gene, V gene, CDR3 DNA, CDR3 protein. D genes are given only for firm matches. A clone size is listed for some rows: how often the clone was seen (once, few, many), or a class if it is expanded.

j_gene: TRBJ1-1
abundance: many
d_gene: NA
v_gene: TRBV20-1
CDR3nt: TGCAGTGCTAGAGACCCCCGCGGGGAGGGGCCTTTCTTT
CDR3aa: CSARDPRGEGPFF

j_gene: TRBJ2-7
abundance: NA
d_gene: NA
v_gene: TRBV7-2
CDR3nt: TGTGCCAGCAGCTTAGTAGCCAGGGCAACGGCCTACGAGCAGTACTTC
CDR3aa: CASSLVARATAYEQYF

j_gene: TRBJ1-2
abundance: few
d_gene: NA
v_gene: TRBV5-1
CDR3nt: TGCGCCAGCAGCTTGGAGATGGTCTATGGCTACACCTTC
CDR3aa: CASSLEMVYGYTF

j_gene: TRBJ1-1
abundance: many
d_gene: NA
v_gene: TRBV4-3
CDR3nt: TGCGCCAGCAGCCAAGATTCGACCTCCGGTCGGGCTTTCTTT
CDR3aa: CASSQDSTSGRAFF

j_gene: TRBJ2-1
abundance: NA
d_gene: NA
v_gene: TRBV11-2
CDR3nt: TGTGCCAGCAGCTTAGATTTTCTTAGCTCCTACAATGAGCAGTTCTTC
CDR3aa: CASSLDFLSSYNEQFF

j_gene: TRBJ2-7
abundance: few
d_gene: TRBD1
v_gene: TRBV5-1
CDR3nt: TGCGCCAGCAATTATGGATTTGGACAGGGAAGCACCTACGAGCAGTACTTC
CDR3aa: CASNYGFGQGSTYEQYF

j_gene: TRBJ2-3
abundance: NA
d_gene: TRBD2
v_gene: TRBV5-1
CDR3nt: TGCGCCAGCAGCCAGACTAGCGGGGAAGATACGCAGTATTTT
CDR3aa: CASSQTSGEDTQYF

j_gene: TRBJ2-3
abundance: many
d_gene: NA
v_gene: TRBV6-5
CDR3nt: TGTGCCAGCAGTTACCCCGGCACAGATACGCAGTATTTT
CDR3aa: CASSYPGTDTQYF

j_gene: TRBJ2-3
abundance: many
d_gene: NA
v_gene: TRBV12-3/TRBV12-4
CDR3nt: TGTGCCAGCAGTTGGCCCGGAGCCGCGGCGAGGAGAGATACGCAGTATTTT
CDR3aa: CASSWPGAAARRDTQYF

j_gene: TRBJ1-2
abundance: many
d_gene: TRBD1
v_gene: TRBV7-2
CDR3nt: TGTGCCAGCAGTCCACGGGACAGTTATGGCTACACCTTC
CDR3aa: CASSPRDSYGYTF

j_gene: TRBJ1-4
abundance: few
d_gene: TRBD1
v_gene: TRBV12-3/TRBV12-4
CDR3nt: TGTGCCAGCAGAAGACAGGGTTTCGAAAAACTGTTTTTT
CDR3aa: CASRRQGFEKLFF

j_gene: TRBJ1-1
abundance: few
d_gene: NA
v_gene: TRBV12-3/TRBV12-4
CDR3nt: TGTGCCAGCAGTTTAGAATGGACGGGAACTGAAGCTTTCTTT
CDR3aa: CASSLEWTGTEAFF

j_gene: TRBJ1-5
abundance: NA
d_gene: NA
v_gene: TRBV24-1
CDR3nt: TGTGCCACCAGTGATGGGGGTGGTCAGCCCCAGCATTTT
CDR3aa: CATSDGGGQPQHF

j_gene: TRBJ2-1
abundance: many
d_gene: TRBD2
v_gene: TRBV5-1
CDR3nt: TGCGCCAGCAGCTTGGACGGTCTAGCGGGGGACTACAATGAGCAGTTCTTC
CDR3aa: CASSLDGLAGDYNEQFF

j_gene: TRBJ2-1
abundance: NA
d_gene: TRBD2
v_gene: TRBV20-1
CDR3nt: TGCAGTGTCCTAGCGGGGTACAATGAGCAGTTCTTC
CDR3aa: CSVLAGYNEQFF

j_gene: TRBJ1-5
abundance: few
d_gene: NA
v_gene: TRBV19
CDR3nt: TGTGCCAGTACCATTGGGGTAAGCAATCAGCCCCAGCATTTT
CDR3aa: CASTIGVSNQPQHF

j_gene: TRBJ2-3
abundance: few
d_gene: TRBD1
v_gene: TRBV5-1
CDR3nt: TGCGCCAGCGGTTACAGGGGAGTTAGCACAGATACGCAGTATTTT
CDR3aa: CASGYRGVSTDTQYF

j_gene: TRBJ2-1
abundance: NA
d_gene: NA
v_gene: TRBV18
CDR3nt: TGTGCCAGCTCGGGGACATCGTACAATGAGCAGGTCTTC
CDR3aa: CASSGTSYNEQVF

j_gene: TRBJ2-3
abundance: NA
d_gene: NA
v_gene: TRBV7-2
CDR3nt: TGTGCCAGCAGCTTAGCGCTCGGGCGGGGGCCCACAGATACGCAGTATTTT
CDR3aa: CASSLALGRGPTDTQYF

j_gene: TRBJ1-6
abundance: NA
d_gene: NA
v_gene: TRBV7-9
CDR3nt: TGTGCCAGCAGCGACGACGGTTTGCGGAATTCACCCCTCCACTTT
CDR3aa: CASSDDGLRNSPLHF

j_gene: TRBJ2-5
abundance: few
d_gene: NA
v_gene: TRBV7-9
CDR3nt: TGTGCCAGCAAAGAGCCGTCCGGCAACAGGGCTGAAGAGACCCAGTACTTC
CDR3aa: CASKEPSGNRAEETQYF

j_gene: TRBJ2-1
abundance: many
d_gene: NA
v_gene: TRBV29-1
CDR3nt: TGCAGCCTGAGCTCCTACAATGAGCAGTTCTTC
CDR3aa: CSLSSYNEQFF

j_gene: TRBJ1-1
abundance: once
d_gene: NA
v_gene: TRBV10-2
CDR3nt: TGCGCCAGCAGGACACCGGGCACTGAAGCTTTCTTT
CDR3aa: CASRTPGTEAFF

j_gene: TRBJ2-5
abundance: few
d_gene: TRBD2
v_gene: TRBV7-2
CDR3nt: TGTGCCAGCAGCTTAGAAGTGGGGGGGGAGACCCAGTACTTC
CDR3aa: CASSLEVGGETQYF

j_gene: TRBJ1-1
abundance: few
d_gene: TRBD1
v_gene: TRBV29-1
CDR3nt: TGCAGCGTGAACAGGGGGGACGTGAACACTGAAGCTTTCTTT
CDR3aa: CSVNRGDVNTEAFF

j_gene: TRBJ1-2
abundance: NA
d_gene: NA
v_gene: TRBV27
CDR3nt: TGTGCCACCCGGACATCCTATGGCTACACCTTC
CDR3aa: CATRTSYGYTF

j_gene: TRBJ2-1
abundance: few
d_gene: NA
v_gene: TRBV4-3
CDR3nt: TGCGCCAGCAGCCAAGAAGTAGGGTCCTACAATGAGCAGTTCTTC
CDR3aa: CASSQEVGSYNEQFF